These T cell receptor beta chains were read from a single sample in a study of T cell repertoires in aging, cancer and after chemotherapy. TCRdb re-called the multiplex PCR reads through MiXCR, storing one row per CDR3 protein. Counted here are about 8,400 distinct CDR3 sequences, less than 35% occurring once; the ten biggest clones make up around 4%. What was sequenced was blood. The receptors were sampled from a human donor in good health. Both conserved end residues are part of each CDR3. A D gene is named only where the DNA matches it firmly. Expanded clones get a size class; other rows say once, few or many, or leave the size out.

V gene	D gene	J gene	clone size	CDR3 protein	CDR3 DNA
TRBV6-6	TRBD1	TRBJ1-2	few	CASSNRDSKVNRGGYTF	TGTGCCAGCAGTAATCGGGACAGCAAAGTGAATCGAGGGGGCTACACCTTC
TRBV30	TRBD1	TRBJ1-6	.	CAWSSGATGGVFNSPLHF	TGTGCCTGGAGTTCCGGAGCGACAGGGGGCGTTTTTAATTCACCCCTCCACTTT
TRBV12-3/TRBV12-4	.	TRBJ1-2	.	CASTTEGRGYGYTF	TGTGCCAGCACTACCGAGGGCCGGGGCTATGGCTACACCTTC
TRBV27	TRBD1	TRBJ2-2	.	CASSRDRGRNTGELFF	TGTGCCAGCAGTCGTGACAGGGGGCGCAACACCGGGGAGCTGTTTTTT
TRBV5-4	TRBD1	TRBJ1-1	.	CASSPTGVEAFF	TGTGCCAGCAGCCCAACAGGGGTTGAAGCTTTCTTT
TRBV19	.	TRBJ1-1	few	CASSVRDDTEAFF	TGTGCCAGTAGTGTCCGGGACGACACTGAAGCTTTCTTT
TRBV6-2/TRBV6-3	.	TRBJ2-2	.	CASTHLRAGELFF	TGTGCCAGCACCCACCTGAGGGCCGGGGAGCTGTTTTTT
TRBV19	.	TRBJ2-3	medium-sized	CASSIEGRGFSDTQYF	TGTGCCAGTAGTATAGAGGGCAGGGGATTTTCAGATACGCAGTATTTT
TRBV5-4	.	TRBJ2-7	medium-sized	CASHAGDEQYF	TGTGCCAGTCACGCGGGTGACGAGCAGTACTTC
TRBV5-4	TRBD2	TRBJ2-1	.	CASSLDLSGGAGEQFF	TGTGCCAGCAGCTTGGACCTTAGCGGGGGGGCGGGTGAGCAGTTCTTC
TRBV6-5	TRBD1	TRBJ1-6	.	CASSPRQGRSPLHF	TGTGCCAGCAGTCCCCGACAGGGGCGCTCACCCCTCCACTTT
TRBV19	.	TRBJ1-2	.	CASKEGRDPRSYGYTF	TGTGCCAGTAAGGAGGGGCGGGACCCCCGGAGCTATGGCTACACCTTC
TRBV18	TRBD2	TRBJ2-7	.	CASSPPVGGGEQYF	TGTGCCAGCTCACCACCGGTGGGCGGGGGCGAGCAGTACTTC
TRBV12-3/TRBV12-4	TRBD2	TRBJ2-5	.	CASSQGTSGGVETQYF	TGTGCCAGCAGCCAAGGGACTAGCGGGGGGGTAGAGACCCAGTACTTC
TRBV19	TRBD2	TRBJ2-5	medium-sized	CASSIGTSERETQYF	TGTGCCAGTAGTATTGGGACTAGCGAAAGAGAGACCCAGTACTTC
TRBV5-1	TRBD2	TRBJ2-5	.	CASSSGLAGGGETQYF	TGCGCCAGCAGCTCGGGACTAGCGGGGGGAGGAGAGACCCAGTACTTC
TRBV14	TRBD1	TRBJ2-1	.	CASSHLRGQGANEQFF	TGTGCCAGCAGCCACCTAAGGGGACAGGGAGCCAATGAGCAGTTCTTC
TRBV13	.	TRBJ2-7	.	CASSIRGEQYF	TGTGCCAGCAGCATCAGGGGAGAGCAGTACTTC
TRBV7-9	.	TRBJ2-1	.	CASSKPDKLLSYNEQFF	TGTGCCAGCAGCAAACCTGACAAACTCCTCTCCTACAATGAGCAGTTCTTC
TRBV6-5	TRBD1	TRBJ1-5	.	CASSYFGTGPHQPQHF	TGTGCCAGCAGTTACTTCGGGACAGGGCCCCATCAGCCCCAGCATTTT
TRBV18	TRBD1	TRBJ2-2	medium-sized	CASSPLGQRTGELFF	TGTGCCAGCTCACCTCTGGGACAGCGCACCGGGGAGCTGTTTTTT
TRBV15	.	TRBJ1-5	.	CATSRDQGLGQPQHF	TGTGCCACCAGCAGAGATCAGGGGCTTGGTCAGCCCCAGCATTTT
TRBV18	.	TRBJ2-5	.	CASSPAGTTETQYF	TGTGCCAGCTCACCTGCGGGGACGACGGAGACCCAGTACTTC
TRBV12-3/TRBV12-4	TRBD1	TRBJ1-5	.	CASSLAGGGNQPRHF	TGTGCCAGCAGTTTAGCAGGGGGCGGGAATCAGCCCCGGCATTTT
TRBV20-1	TRBD1	TRBJ2-3	.	CSARTFPGQHSTSTDTQYF	TGCAGTGCTAGAACATTCCCGGGACAGCATTCCACTAGCACAGATACGCAGTATTTT
TRBV6-4	.	TRBJ2-3	.	CASSDGLASTDTQYF	TGTGCCAGCAGTGACGGCCTAGCTAGCACAGATACGCAGTATTTT
TRBV14	TRBD1	TRBJ1-6	few	CASSQIGQGTSNSPLHF	TGTGCCAGCAGCCAAATTGGACAGGGGACAAGTAATTCACCCCTCCACTTT
TRBV15	.	TRBJ2-2	.	CATSRGPRQLSNTGELFF	TGTGCCACCAGCAGAGGACCCCGACAGCTTTCGAACACCGGGGAGCTGTTTTTT
TRBV19	TRBD1	TRBJ1-2	.	CASSTFWDRDGYTF	TGTGCCAGTAGTACCTTCTGGGACAGGGATGGCTACACCTTC
TRBV5-1	TRBD2	TRBJ2-3	few	CASSLGAGARDTQYF	TGCGCCAGCAGCTTGGGGGCGGGAGCACGAGATACGCAGTATTTT
TRBV19	TRBD2	TRBJ2-5	medium-sized	CASSSLREAGVNGRETQYF	TGTGCCAGTAGTTCCCTAAGGGAGGCGGGAGTTAACGGTCGGGAGACCCAGTACTTC
TRBV24-1	.	TRBJ2-1	few	CATSDLQVYGNEQFF	TGTGCCACCAGTGACTTACAGGTTTATGGCAATGAGCAGTTCTTC
TRBV18	TRBD2	TRBJ2-7	.	CASSPLETGGRYEQYF	TGTGCCAGCTCACCATTAGAAACGGGGGGGAGATACGAGCAGTACTTC
TRBV6-4	.	TRBJ1-4	few	CASSEERGEKLFF	TGTGCCAGCAGTGAGGAAAGGGGTGAAAAACTGTTTTTT
TRBV12-3/TRBV12-4	TRBD1	TRBJ1-4	.	CASSFWTGRVFEKLFF	TGTGCCAGCAGTTTCTGGACAGGGAGGGTTTTTGAAAAACTGTTTTTT
TRBV19	TRBD1	TRBJ1-1	.	CASSIVGTGGIGAFF	TGTGCCAGTAGTATCGTAGGGACAGGGGGGATTGGAGCTTTCTTT
TRBV15	.	TRBJ2-1	few	CATSRVRQTRWNEQFF	TGTGCCACCAGCAGAGTCCGTCAGACAAGGTGGAATGAGCAGTTCTTC
TRBV6-2/TRBV6-3	TRBD1	TRBJ2-7	.	CASSLGQEPYEQYF	TGTGCCAGCAGCCTGGGACAGGAACCCTACGAGCAGTACTTC
TRBV4-1	.	TRBJ1-4	few	CASSEDGSTNEKLFF	TGCGCCAGCAGCGAGGACGGATCAACTAATGAAAAACTGTTTTTT
TRBV5-4	.	TRBJ2-2	few	CASSLLPGADELFF	TGTGCCAGCAGCTTGCTTCCGGGGGCGGACGAGCTGTTTTTT
TRBV4-3	.	TRBJ1-4	.	CASSLRAGGPSNEKLFF	TGCGCCAGCAGCCTCAGGGCTGGCGGTCCATCTAATGAAAAACTGTTTTTT
TRBV19	TRBD1	TRBJ1-2	few	CASSIAGGGGYTF	TGTGCCAGTAGTATAGCAGGGGGCGGTGGCTACACCTTC
TRBV27	TRBD1	TRBJ2-7	.	CASSPAGTGSGYEQYF	TGTGCCAGCAGCCCCGCCGGGACAGGGTCAGGCTACGAGCAGTACTTC
TRBV27	.	TRBJ1-4	.	CASRSGGRLSGEKLFF	TGTGCCAGCAGAAGCGGGGGTAGGCTTTCAGGGGAAAAACTGTTTTTT
TRBV4-1	TRBD1	TRBJ2-1	.	CASSPGQGYTYNEQFF	TGCGCCAGCTCACCGGGACAGGGTTATACCTACAATGAGCAGTTCTTC
TRBV19	.	TRBJ1-5	.	CASKGRGNQPQHF	TGTGCCAGTAAGGGCCGGGGCAATCAGCCCCAGCATTTT
TRBV6-2/TRBV6-3	.	TRBJ1-5	.	CASTRGGSNQPQHF	TGTGCCAGCACAAGAGGGGGGAGCAATCAGCCCCAGCATTTT
TRBV5-5	.	TRBJ1-5	.	CASSLDRIRPQHF	TGTGCCAGCAGCTTGGACAGAATTAGGCCCCAGCATTTT
TRBV6-5	TRBD2	TRBJ2-1	medium-sized	CASSSHSGGRSF	TGTGCCAGCAGTTCTCATAGCGGGGGGCGATCCTTC
TRBV29-1	.	TRBJ1-5	few	CSVELFGQGDQPQHF	TGCAGCGTTGAACTGTTTGGGCAGGGCGACCAGCCCCAGCATTTT
TRBV12-3/TRBV12-4	.	TRBJ2-2	.	CASSGEAQRLGELFF	TGTGCCAGCAGTGGGGAGGCCCAGCGGCTCGGGGAGCTGTTTTTT
TRBV6-2/TRBV6-3	.	TRBJ2-5	.	CVSNDQALGTQYF	TGTGTTAGCAACGACCAAGCCCTCGGGACCCAGTACTTC
TRBV19	TRBD1	TRBJ1-2	few	CASSIHTDRVGYGYTF	TGTGCCAGTAGTATTCACACCGACAGGGTGGGATATGGCTACACCTTC
TRBV19	.	TRBJ1-2	.	CASSIVGIPLGYTF	TGTGCCAGTAGTATAGTTGGCATCCCCCTTGGCTACACCTTC
TRBV18	TRBD1	TRBJ2-7	few	CASSPTDRLSSYEQYF	TGTGCCAGCTCACCCACGGACAGGTTAAGCTCCTACGAGCAGTACTTC
TRBV12-3/TRBV12-4	TRBD1	TRBJ1-1	.	CASSAASTGRAFF	TGTGCCAGCAGTGCCGCCTCGACAGGGCGAGCTTTCTTT
TRBV30	TRBD1	TRBJ1-1	.	CAWSQGINTEAFF	TGTGCCTGGTCACAGGGGATAAACACTGAAGCTTTCTTT
TRBV11-1	TRBD1	TRBJ2-5	medium-sized	CASSLQGQGQETQYF	TGTGCCAGCAGCTTACAAGGACAGGGCCAAGAGACCCAGTACTTC
TRBV11-1	.	TRBJ2-1	medium-sized	CASSRSVGLSLYNEQFF	TGTGCCAGCAGCCGTAGCGTGGGACTCTCCCTCTACAATGAGCAGTTCTTC